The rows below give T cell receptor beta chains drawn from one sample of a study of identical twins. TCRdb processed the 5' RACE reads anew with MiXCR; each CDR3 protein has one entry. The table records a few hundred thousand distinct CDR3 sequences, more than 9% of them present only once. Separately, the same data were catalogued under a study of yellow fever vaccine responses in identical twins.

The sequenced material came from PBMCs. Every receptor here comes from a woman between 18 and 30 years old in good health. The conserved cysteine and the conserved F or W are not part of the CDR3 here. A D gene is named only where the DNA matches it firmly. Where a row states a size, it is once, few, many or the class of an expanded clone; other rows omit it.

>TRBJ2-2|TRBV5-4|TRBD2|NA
ASSRLAGGRFGELF
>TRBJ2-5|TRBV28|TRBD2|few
ASSRRLAIGETQY
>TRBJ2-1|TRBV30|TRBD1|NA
AWNSGTAEFSSYNEQF
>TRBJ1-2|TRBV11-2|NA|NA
ASTPGGDGYT
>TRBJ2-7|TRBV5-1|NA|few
ASSLRPFNEQY
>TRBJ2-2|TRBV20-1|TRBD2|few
SAPRGAGELF
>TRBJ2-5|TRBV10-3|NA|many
AISETSSTRDYRLSGC
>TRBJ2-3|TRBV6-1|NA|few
ASNTVWSTDTQY
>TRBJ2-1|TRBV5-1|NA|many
ASRDGGSSYNEQF
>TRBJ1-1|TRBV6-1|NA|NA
ASRGGKNTEAF
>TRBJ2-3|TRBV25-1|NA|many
ASSDSTLMPDTQY
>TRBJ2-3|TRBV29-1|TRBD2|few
SVSGLAEGTRTDTQY
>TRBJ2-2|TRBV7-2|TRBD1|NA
ASSLLQGTGELF
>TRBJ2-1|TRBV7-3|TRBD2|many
ASSSGLAGINEQF
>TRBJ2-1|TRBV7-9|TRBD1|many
ASSLGRGLLGNEQF